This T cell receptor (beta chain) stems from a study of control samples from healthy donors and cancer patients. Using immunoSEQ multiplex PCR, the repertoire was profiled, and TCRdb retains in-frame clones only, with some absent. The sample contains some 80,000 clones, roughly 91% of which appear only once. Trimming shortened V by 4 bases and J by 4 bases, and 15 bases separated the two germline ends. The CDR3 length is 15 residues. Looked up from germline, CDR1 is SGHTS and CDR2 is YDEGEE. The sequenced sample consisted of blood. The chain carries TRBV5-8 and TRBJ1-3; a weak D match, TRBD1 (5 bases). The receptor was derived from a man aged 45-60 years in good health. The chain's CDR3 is CASSRTGPSGNTIYF. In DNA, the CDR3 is TGTGCCAGCAGCCGTACAGGACCCTCGGGAAACACCATATATTTT.